Sequencing of this TCR beta chain was carried out in a study of STAT5B mutations in CD4+ large granular lymphocyte leukemia. Study-level results: Without putative leukemic clones, patient CD4-sorted repertoires remained more clonal than healthy CD4+ repertoires.

This clone showed up just a few times. Its antigen is not identified. Assay: immunoSEQ multiplex PCR; the TCRdb copy retains only in-frame clones and omits some. The data hold about 25,000 clones, with just under 75% observed a single time. CDR1 SNHLY and CDR2 FYNNEI come from the germline V gene. Trimming shortened V by 1 base and J by 0 bases, and 10 bases separated the two germline ends. The CDR3 is made up of 15 amino acids. This clonotype was sampled from a human donor in good health. This chain uses TRBV2 with TRBJ2-7; no definite D call. Sequencing used CD4+ T cells from blood buffy coats. CDR3 sequence (DNA): TGTGCCAGCAGTGAAGTGGGTCTTTTCTCCTACGAGCAGTACGTC. This translates into CASSEVGLFSYEQYV.